One TCR beta chain is described in this entry. The antigen remains unidentified. Per germline, CDR1 SQVTM and CDR2 ANQGSEA. The V end was cut by 7 bases, the J end by 5 bases, with 6 bases between. The CDR3 runs 10 residues. Some clones are missing from TCRdb's copy, which holds only in-frame ones; the method was immunoSEQ multiplex PCR. The table has roughly 44,000 clones, roughly 80% seen once. This sample is part of a study of OX40 agonist ivuxolimab in advanced cancers. Overall study context: All patients had ivuxolimab intravenously every 2 weeks at 0.01 to 10 mg/kg. Partial responses occurred in three patients (one hepatocellular carcinoma, two cutaneous melanoma). Regarding the study as a whole: Among the lowest peripheral clonal expansion occurred in 0.1-3.0 mg/kg partial responders. Clones of CD4+ and CD8+ blood T cells grew by week 6 at doses of 0.1 to 3.0 mg/kg.

The sequence was collected from an adult with an advanced solid tumor such as melanoma, head and neck, liver or kidney cancer. J is TRBJ2-1 and V is TRBV29-1, with unresolved D. Source: CD4+ or CD8+ T cells sorted from blood, taken in a trial of the OX40 agonist ivuxolimab. CDR3 amino acids: CSAQNNEQFF. The CDR3 coding sequence is TGCAGCGCACAAAACAATGAGCAGTTCTTC.